The 18 T cell receptor beta chains given below trace back to one sample, sequenced in a study of beta chain features in type 1 diabetes. Every bit of the isolated RNA underwent reverse transcription, so sequencing read expressed TCRB transcripts. Method: immunoSEQ multiplex PCR; TCRdb's copy keeps in-frame clones and lacks some. The table records roughly 230,000 clones, over 9.5% of them present only once. The material sequenced was naive CD4+ T cells from blood. The receptors were sampled from a woman younger than 35 in good health.

The genes are TRBV9 and TRBJ1-2; the match to TRBD1 covers 9 bases. The length of the CDR3 is 14 residues. CDR1 SGDLS and CDR2 YYNGEE come from the germline V gene. Trimming cost V 3 bases and J 6 bases; bases outside gene matches: 6. DNA for the CDR3: TGTGCCAGCAGCGCGACGACAGGGGGACATGGCTACACCTTC. It yields the protein CASSATTGGHGYTF.

This clone was picked up a small number of times. The chain recombines TRBV11-2 with TRBJ2-1; 9 bases agree with TRBD2. CDR1 is SGHAT and CDR2 is FQNNGV in the germline V gene. The CDR3 totals 17 residues. V trimming: 5 bases; J trimming: 6 bases; junction bases outside the gene matches: 14. As DNA, the CDR3 is TGTGCCAGCAGCCCGAGGGTCCTAGCGGGGTCCCCCAATGAGCAGTTCTTC. This translates into CASSPRVLAGSPNEQFF. Variable domain in full (rest from reference TRBV11-2 and TRBJ2-1): EAGVAQSPRYKIIEKRQSVAFWCNPISGHATLYWYQQILGQGPKLLIQFQNNGVVDDSQLPKDRFSAERLKGVDSTLKIQPAKLEDSAVYLCASSPRVLAGSPNEQFFGPGTRLTVL.

This clone came up a few times. CDR3: CASTQGLLGTDTQYF. The DNA for the CDR3 is TGTGCCAGCACCCAGGGGTTACTAGGCACAGATACGCAGTATTTT. This chain uses TRBV9 with TRBJ2-3; D possibly corresponds to TRBD1 (6 bases). CDR1 and CDR2 (germline): SGDLS, YYNGEE. The length of the CDR3 is 15 residues. V shed 6 bases and J shed 1 base, with 15 bases lying between them.

V gene TRBV11-2 combines with J gene TRBJ1-3; D is unresolved. CDR1 is SGHAT and CDR2 is FQNNGV in the germline V gene. V shed 3 bases and J shed 0 bases, with 9 bases lying between them. CDR3 size: 15 residues. The chain's CDR3 is CASSFTVSSGNTIYF. DNA of the CDR3: TGTGCCAGCAGCTTTACAGTTTCCTCTGGAAACACCATATATTTT.

In its sample, this clone was seen a few times. This chain links TRBV6-1 with TRBJ2-7, with 7 bases matching TRBD1. The germline gives CDR1 MNHNS, CDR2 SASEGT. J gave up 6 bases and V 6 bases, and 5 bases lay outside the gene matches. CDR3 length equals 12 residues. The CDR3 nucleotides read TGTGCCAGCAGAAGACAGGGTGGCGAGCAGTACTTC. Translation: CASRRQGGEQYF.

This clone was seen more than once but under ten times. This sequence joins TRBV15 and TRBJ2-3, with D perhaps TRBD1 (5 bases). Germline values: CDR1 LNHNV, CDR2 YYDKDF (reference sequence). The V end was cut by 3 bases, the J end by 2 bases, with 12 bases between. This CDR3 region has 15 residues. The CDR3 here is CATSRQGRLTDTQYF. The CDR3 nucleotides are TGTGCCACCAGCAGGCAGGGAAGACTCACAGATACGCAGTATTTT.

The genes are TRBV2 and TRBJ2-2, with D perhaps TRBD1 (5 bases). Germline V CDR1 and CDR2: SNHLY, FYNNEI. The CDR3 is 16 amino acids. Trimming stripped 2 bases from V and 3 bases from J, with 13 bases between. CDR3 loop: CASSEWQGRDTGELFF. The CDR3 DNA sequence: TGTGCCAGCAGTGAATGGCAGGGTCGGGACACCGGGGAGCTGTTTTTT.

The sample holds a few counts of this clone. This sample also contains other DNA sequences that code for the same CDR3. The chain couples TRBV5-1 to TRBJ2-5; possibly TRBD2 for D (5 bases). V lost 0 bases, J lost 5 bases, and 11 bases lay in between. From germline, CDR1 is SGHRS and CDR2 YFSETQ. This CDR3 is built from 14 residues. CDR3 nucleotide sequence: TGCGCCAGCAGCTTGGCCCTAGCCGGGGAGACCCAGTACTTC. Protein product: CASSLALAGETQYF.

The chain uses TRBV30 and TRBJ1-5; tentative D call: TRBD1 (5 bases). V lost 7 bases, J lost 4 bases, and 8 bases lay in between. The CDR3 totals 11 residues. Looked up from germline, CDR1 is GTSNPN and CDR2 is SVGIG (reference sequence). CDR3 in DNA: TGTGCCTTTGCAGGGAATCAGCCCCAGCATTTT. Translating gives CAFAGNQPQHF.

This clone turned up a few times. The chain joins TRBV2 to TRBJ2-5; 7 bases are a match to TRBD2. V shed 6 bases and J 1 base; nucleotides not matched to a gene: 2. This CDR3 spans 13 amino acids. Germline CDR1 and CDR2: SNHLY and FYNNEI. CDR3 sequence: CASRAGTQETQYF. The DNA for the CDR3 is TGTGCCAGCAGAGCGGGGACCCAAGAGACCCAGTACTTC.

Regarding this clone: Other DNA sequences in this specimen translate into the identical CDR3. The rearrangement links TRBV5-6 to TRBJ2-2; 7 bases match TRBD2. Per the germline V gene, CDR1 is SGHDT and CDR2 is YYEEEE. V dropped 0 bases and J dropped 3; count of bases not matched to a gene: 2. The CDR3 is made up of 15 amino acids. The DNA of the CDR3 is TGTGCCAGCAGCTTGGACGGACTAGACACCGGGGAGCTGTTTTTT. Its translation is CASSLDGLDTGELFF.

In regard to this clone: Different DNA sequences within this sample yield the same CDR3. This sequence joins TRBV30 and TRBJ1-5; 10 bases are shared with TRBD1. The V and J ends lost 1 base and 0 bases, in that order; junction bases with no gene match: 6. The germline V gene encodes CDR1 GTSNPN and CDR2 SVGIG (reference sequence). This CDR3 has 17 amino acids. Written as DNA, the CDR3 is TGTGCCTGGAGTGCCGGGACAGGGGCCTCTAGCAATCAGCCCCAGCATTTT. This encodes CAWSAGTGASSNQPQHF.

The chain employs TRBV5-4 and TRBJ2-5, with TRBD1 as a possible D gene (6 bases). The last part of the DNA fits TRBJ2-7 better; the J call may be wrong. CDR3 size: 14 residues. The germline V gene encodes CDR1 SGHNT and CDR2 YYREEE (reference sequence). The CDR3 region is CASSPTGQTYEQYF. CDR3 coding DNA: TGTGCCAGCAGCCCGACGGGACAAACCTACGAGCAGTACTTC.

This clone was seen more than once but under ten times. The chain employs TRBV5-1 and TRBJ1-1, with 8 positions matching TRBD1. The V and J ends lost 3 bases and 0 bases, in that order; junction bases with no gene match: 7. The CDR3 covers 16 residues. In germline, CDR1 is SGHRS, CDR2 YFSETQ. CDR3 sequence reads: CASSSGGPNMNTEAFF. The CDR3 nucleotides are TGCGCCAGCAGCTCAGGGGGCCCAAACATGAACACTGAAGCTTTCTTT.

This clone occurred a few times. In DNA, the CDR3 is TGCAGCGCTCGGGGTCCCCCAGATACGCAGTATTTT. Protein sequence: CSARGPPDTQYF. The J gene is TRBJ2-3, the V gene TRBV29-1; tentatively, D is TRBD2 (5 bases). V lost 7 bases and J lost 4, with 12 bases in between. Per the germline V gene, CDR1 is SQVTM and CDR2 is ANQGSEA. This CDR3 has 12 residues.

This rearrangement joins TRBV11-2 to TRBJ2-7; the match to TRBD1 covers 9 bases. This CDR3 is 15 amino acids long. Germline V CDR1 and CDR2: SGHAT, FQNNGV. Trimming took 4 bases from V and 6 from J; bases not matched to a gene: 10. CDR3 region: CASSSLRQGVGEQYF. The CDR3 DNA is TGTGCCAGCAGCTCCTTAAGACAGGGGGTAGGCGAGCAGTACTTC.

The chain carries TRBV5-1 and TRBJ1-1; 12 bases are a match to TRBD1. CDR3 length equals 16 residues. Per the germline V gene, CDR1 is SGHRS and CDR2 is YFSETQ. Trimming at V came to 2 bases and at J to 1 base, leaving 3 bases not matched to a gene. DNA of the CDR3: TGCGCCAGCAGCTTCGGGACAGGGGGCGCGAACACTGAAGCTTTCTTT. Its protein is CASSFGTGGANTEAFF.

In its sample, this clone was seen a few times. The genes are TRBV5-1 and TRBJ2-1; TRBD2 aligns across 11 bases. The V segment lost 7 bases and the J segment 3 bases; nucleotides outside the gene matches: 18. CDR1 is SGHRS and CDR2 is YFSETQ in the germline V gene. The CDR3 is 19 residues long. CDR3 residues: CASGGGKTTSGVYYNEQFF. DNA for the CDR3: TGCGCCAGCGGGGGGGGAAAAACGACTAGCGGGGTATACTACAATGAGCAGTTCTTC. The full variable domain, completed using reference TRBV5-1 and TRBJ2-1, is KAGVTQTPRYLIKTRGQQVTLSCSPISGHRSVSWYQQTPGQGLQFLFEYFSETQRNKGNFPGRFSGRQFSNSRSEMNVSTLELGDSALYLCASGGGKTTSGVYYNEQFFGPGTRLTVL.